This TCR beta chain stems from a study of blood T cells in healthy people across ages. The CDR3 contains 11 residues. Germline values: CDR1 MNHEY, CDR2 SVGAGI. The ends were cut back, 5 bases at V and 11 bases at J, with 12 bases in the middle. At least 7 million PBMCs were isolated per sample. This clonotype was found many times. What it recognizes is unknown. General observations from the study: Any changes in expanded clonotypes were possibly confounded, as donor CMV status remained unknown.

For the second PCR, which ran for about 7 to 11 cycles, a sample-barcoded 5' primer and a J-beta primer mix were used. TCRdb reanalysed the 5' RACE reads using MiXCR and keeps one entry per CDR3 protein. The top ten clones hold about 8% of a sample with about 1,500,000 distinct CDR3 sequences, 25% to 30% of them seen once. Sequenced: blood. The sequence was collected from a woman in her thirties in good health. This rearrangement joins TRBV6-5 to TRBJ2-5; possibly TRBD1 for D (5 bases). The CDR3 loop reads CASSAMTEQYF. CDR3 nucleotides: TGTGCCAGCAGTGCTATGACAGAGCAGTACTTC.